This is a list of T cell receptor beta chains from one sample in a study of spatial heterogeneity in lung cancer. TCRdb used MiXCR to reprocess the 5' RACE reads, holding one entry per CDR3 protein. This sample has approximately 40,000 distinct CDR3 sequences, with 6.5% to 9% found just once. This specimen was PBMCs, taken at surgery. These receptor sequences come from a female donor with early-stage non-small cell lung cancer. CDR3s include the opening cysteine and the closing phenylalanine or tryptophan. Fields, in order: V gene, J gene, clone size, D gene, CDR3 protein, CDR3 DNA. A D gene is named only where the DNA matches it firmly. Size tells how often a clone was seen (once, few, many) or the class of an expanded clone, and some rows leave it out.

TRBV6-5	TRBJ1-6	many	.	CASSYTPLRALHF	TGTGCCAGCAGTTACACCCCGTTGAGGGCCCTCCACTTT
TRBV4-3	TRBJ2-3	.	TRBD2	CASSRATSGTSRLTDTQYF	TGCGCCAGCAGCCGAGCGACTAGCGGGACCTCCAGACTCACAGATACGCAGTATTTT
TRBV5-1	TRBJ1-1	.	TRBD1	CASSSDRGNTEAFF	TGCGCCAGCAGCTCCGACAGGGGGAACACTGAAGCTTTCTTT
TRBV6-5	TRBJ2-7	many	.	CASSYVAGSYEQYF	TGTGCCAGCAGTTACGTGGCAGGGTCCTACGAGCAGTACTTC
TRBV20-1	TRBJ2-1	.	.	CSASRLNYNEQFF	TGCAGTGCCAGCCGGCTAAACTACAATGAGCAGTTCTTC
TRBV7-6	TRBJ2-7	.	.	CASSPTGTFLYEQYF	TGTGCCAGCAGCCCAACCGGGACATTCCTGTACGAGCAGTACTTC
TRBV15	TRBJ1-1	.	.	CATSRGGAVTEAFF	TGTGCCACCAGCAGAGGGGGGGCGGTCACTGAAGCTTTCTTT
TRBV28	TRBJ2-7	many	.	CASSFGYEQYF	TGTGCCAGCAGTTTTGGATACGAGCAGTACTTC
TRBV5-5	TRBJ2-6	few	.	CASSLGMKDLTF	TGTGCCAGCAGCCTGGGTATGAAAGACCTGACTTTC
TRBV29-1	TRBJ1-5	many	.	CSVGDSNQPQHF	TGCAGCGTTGGGGACAGCAATCAGCCCCAGCATTTT